This T cell receptor beta chain was obtained from a study of cytomegalovirus exposure and HLA in healthy donors. Comment on this clone: Its specificity is unknown.

V was pared by 7 bases and J by 1 base, with 13 bases between. CDR1 MRHNA and CDR2 SNTAGT come from the germline V gene. The CDR3 length is 14 residues. Study-level points and caveats: Accounts indicate the classifier identified cytomegalovirus status with strong specificity and sensitivity.

The PCR employed 60 Vbeta primers together with 13 Jbeta primers. This table comes from immunoSEQ multiplex PCR, and its TCRdb copy is limited to in-frame clones, with some not included. The sample contains 150,000 to 200,000 clones, 75% to 85% of which appear only once. The receptor was isolated from a boy younger than 18 in good health and CMV-seronegative. The rearrangement joins TRBV6-4 to TRBJ1-1, with D perhaps TRBD1 (6 bases). Sequencing input: PBMCs. The chain's CDR3 is CASKGQGSNTEAFF. The CDR3 DNA is TGTGCCAGCAAAGGCCAGGGGTCGAACACTGAAGCTTTCTTT.